Presented here are 29 T cell receptor beta chains from one specimen sequenced in a study of T cell responses to AZD1222 COVID-19 vaccine. Repertoires were generated with immunoSEQ multiplex PCR, while TCRdb's copy carries only in-frame clones and drops some. In the table there are 95,000 to 150,000 clones, 75% to 90% of which are singletons. The sample in question was peripheral blood, obtained on day 0 of AZD1222 vaccination. These receptor sequences come from an adult in good health.

The chain carries TRBV28 and TRBJ1-5; TRBD1 matches 7 bases. The CDR3 runs 15 residues. V lost 1 base and J lost 4; bases outside the gene matches: 4. Germline V gene data show CDR1 as MDHEN and CDR2 as SYDVKM. DNA of the CDR3: TGTGCCAGCAGTTTATTTAGGGGGCCGAATCAGCCCCAGCATTTT. It specifies CASSLFRGPNQPQHF.

This clone has a single count. The rearrangement uses TRBV3-1 (or the pseudogene TRBV3-2) and TRBJ2-2; D not resolved. The CDR3 length is 17 residues. The V gene's germline CDR1 is LGHDT and CDR2 YNNKEL (reference sequence). The germline V and J ends were trimmed by 4 bases and 0 bases, with 15 bases remaining between them. CDR3 DNA sequence: TGTGCCAGCAGCCCACCAGTAGGCCGCCCGAACACCGGGGAGCTGTTTTTT. Translation gives CASSPPVGRPNTGELFF.

The chain carries TRBV7-2 and TRBJ1-3; no clear D. The CDR3 sequence is 13 residues long. V lost 5 bases and J 7 bases, leaving 12 bases between the germline ends. The germline V gene has CDR1 SGHTA and CDR2 FQGNSA. For the CDR3, the DNA is TGTGCCAGCAGCGCCGCCCCCAGGAACACCATATATTTT. Translating gives CASSAAPRNTIYF.

V and J are TRBV6-5 and TRBJ1-5, with D possibly matching TRBD1 (5 bases). CDR3 length: 15 residues. The ends were cut back, 0 bases at V and 6 bases at J, with 12 bases in the middle. Germline V gene sequence: CDR1 MNHEY, CDR2 SVGAGI. CDR3 DNA: TGTGCCAGCAGTTACTCGCAGGGCAAGGGTCAGCCCCAGCATTTT. It translates to CASSYSQGKGQPQHF.

The chain recombines TRBV3-1 (or the pseudogene TRBV3-2) with TRBJ2-1; 13 positions match TRBD2. The CDR3 has 19 amino acids. J gave up 10 bases and V 1 base, and 16 bases lay outside the gene matches. CDR1 is LGHDT and CDR2 is YNNKEL in the germline V gene (reference sequence). CDR3 bases: TGTGCCAGCAGCCAAGTGGCCGCCGGGACTAGCGGGAAGCCAGGGGAGCAGTTCTTC. It specifies CASSQVAAGTSGKPGEQFF.

This sequence joins TRBV6-1 and TRBJ1-6; no clear D. The CDR3 has 16 residues. Germline V gene sequence: CDR1 MNHNS, CDR2 SASEGT. The ends were cut back, 3 bases at V and 0 bases at J, with 9 bases in the middle. CDR3 sequence (DNA): TGTGCCAGCAGTGATTTCCGCAGCTCCTATAATTCACCCCTCCACTTT. It translates to CASSDFRSSYNSPLHF.

V usage is TRBV5-1 and J usage is TRBJ1-1, with no clear D. Trimming removed 1 base from V and 6 bases from J, with 13 bases in between. The CDR3 runs to 14 residues. Germline-derived CDR1 and CDR2 are SGHRS and YFSETQ. CDR3 sequence: CASSLRTGLAEAFF. The CDR3 DNA reads as TGCGCCAGCAGCTTGCGAACGGGTCTGGCTGAAGCTTTCTTT. The whole variable domain, filled in from reference TRBV5-1 and TRBJ1-1, reads KAGVTQTPRYLIKTRGQQVTLSCSPISGHRSVSWYQQTPGQGLQFLFEYFSETQRNKGNFPGRFSGRQFSNSRSEMNVSTLELGDSALYLCASSLRTGLAEAFFGQGTRLTVV.

The J gene is TRBJ1-1, the V gene TRBV13; unclear D gene. The CDR3 sequence is 15 residues long. Trimming removed 5 bases from V and 5 bases from J, with 18 bases in between. The germline CDR1 and CDR2 sequences are PRHDT and FYEKMQ (reference sequence). The CDR3: CASSPDSGGWTEAFF. The CDR3 bases are TGTGCCAGCAGCCCCGATTCGGGTGGTTGGACTGAAGCTTTCTTT.

This rearrangement joins TRBV28 to TRBJ1-3; unclear D gene. The CDR3 is made up of 14 amino acids. Trimming pared 7 bases from V and 0 bases from J, leaving 10 bases between. Germline lookup yields CDR1 MDHEN and CDR2 SYDVKM. In DNA form, the CDR3 reads TGTGCCAGCATCCATCGTGGCTCTGGAAACACCATATATTTT. This translates into CASIHRGSGNTIYF.

J is TRBJ2-1 and V is TRBV28; the D is unclear. Germline values: CDR1 MDHEN, CDR2 SYDVKM. Trimming removed 2 bases from V and 4 bases from J, with 3 bases in between. The CDR3 has 12 amino acids. The CDR3 sequence: CASSLLYNEQFF. The CDR3 bases are TGTGCCAGCAGTTTACTTTACAATGAGCAGTTCTTC.

The chain combines TRBV19 with TRBJ1-5, with D unresolved. Per germline, CDR1 LNHDA and CDR2 SQIVND (reference sequence). The CDR3 totals 15 residues. The V gene lost 7 bases and the J gene lost 0 bases, with 13 bases spanning the gap. The CDR3 region is CASMDELISNQPQHF. CDR3 nucleotide sequence: TGTGCCAGTATGGATGAGCTAATTAGCAATCAGCCCCAGCATTTT.

The genes are TRBV11-3 and TRBJ1-1; perhaps TRBD1 as D (5 bases). CDR1 is SGHNT and CDR2 is YENEEA in the germline V gene. Between the trimmed V and J ends, which lost 11 bases and 9 bases, there was a span of 19 bases. The length of the CDR3 is 12 residues. The CDR3 loop is CASSTPGQKAFF. In DNA, the CDR3 is TGTGCCTCCAGCACTCCAGGACAAAAAGCTTTCTTT.

This chain uses TRBV27 with TRBJ1-2; tentatively, D is TRBD1 (5 bases). The CDR3 is made up of 16 amino acids. CDR1 and CDR2 (germline): MNHEY, SMNVEV (reference sequence). Deletions cut 5 bases from V and 4 bases from J, with 20 bases between. CDR3: CASSLLGGGWGYGYTF. In nucleotides, the CDR3 is TGTGCCAGCAGTCTCCTTGGGGGGGGATGGGGCTATGGCTACACCTTC.

This CDR3 reads CASSNHYGYTF. The CDR3 nucleotides are TGTGCCAGCAGCAATCACTATGGCTACACCTTC. The chain combines TRBV5-4 with TRBJ1-2, with D unclear. In germline, CDR1 is SGHNT, CDR2 YYREEE (reference sequence). The CDR3 spans 11 residues. Trimming shortened V by 4 bases and J by 3 bases, and 4 bases separated the two germline ends.

This sequence joins TRBV27 and TRBJ2-7, with D possibly being TRBD1 or TRBD2 (5 bases each). V was cut by 6 bases and J by 0 bases, with 15 bases left in between. Germline V gene lookup returns CDR1 MNHEY and CDR2 SMNVEV (reference sequence). The CDR3 has 15 amino acids. This chain's CDR3 is CASSLTGTLSYEQYF. The DNA of the CDR3 is TGTGCCAGCAGCCTAACCGGGACCCTCTCCTACGAGCAGTACTTC.

V is TRBV4-1 and J is TRBJ1-2; no clear D. The length of the CDR3 is 16 residues. The ends were cut back, 0 bases at V and 1 base at J, with 12 bases in the middle. Germline values: CDR1 MGHRA, CDR2 YSYEKL. In DNA form, the CDR3 reads TGCGCCAGCAGCCAAGAAGGGAGCCCGGATAACTATGGCTACACCTTC. It specifies CASSQEGSPDNYGYTF.

This chain uses TRBV21-1 with TRBJ1-3. TRBV21-1 is termed a pseudogene. This CDR3 spans 13 amino acids. CDR3 sequence: CASSRRGGNTIYF. In DNA form, the CDR3 reads TGTGCCAGCAGCAGACGAGGGGGAAACACCATATATTTT.

The V gene is TRBV19, the J gene TRBJ1-1; tentatively, D is TRBD1 (5 bases). The V end lost 8 bases, the J end lost 3 bases, and 10 bases lay between the germline ends. CDR3 length: 12 residues. Germline assignment: CDR1 LNHDA and CDR2 SQIVND (reference sequence). The CDR3 here is CASARADTEAFF. CDR3 nucleotide sequence: TGTGCCAGTGCCAGGGCGGACACTGAAGCTTTCTTT. The complete variable domain, with remaining parts taken from reference TRBV19 and TRBJ1-1, reads DGGITQSPKYLFRKEGQNVTLSCEQNLNHDAMYWYRQDPGQGLRLIYYSQIVNDFQKGDIAEGYSVSREKKESFPLTVTSAQKNPTAFYLCASARADTEAFFGQGTRLTVV.

The gene calls are TRBV6-6 and TRBJ2-3, with D unresolved. This CDR3 is built from 13 residues. The V and J ends lost 6 bases and 5 bases respectively, with 12 bases between them. Per the germline V gene, CDR1 is MNHNY and CDR2 is SVGAGI (reference sequence). The CDR3 is CASSPPLGDTQYF. The DNA of the CDR3 is TGTGCCAGCAGCCCCCCTTTGGGAGATACGCAGTATTTT.

The rearrangement joins TRBV7-2 to TRBJ2-7, with D unresolved. The CDR3 is 13 amino acids. From germline, CDR1 is SGHTA and CDR2 FQGNSA. Trimming took 5 bases from V and 1 from J, leaving 9 bases between them. CDR3 in DNA: TGTGCCAGCAGCCTCTCGGAGTCCTACGAGCAGTACTTC. As protein: CASSLSESYEQYF.

The chain couples TRBV14 to TRBJ2-2; 9 bases match TRBD2. CDR1 is SGHDN, CDR2 FVKESK, per germline. V shed 4 bases and J 6 bases; nucleotides not matched to a gene: 6. This CDR3 has 15 amino acids. As DNA, the CDR3 is TGTGCCAGCAGCCGAGCGGCTAGCGGGGCCGGGGAGCTGTTTTTT. It is translated as CASSRAASGAGELFF.

This sequence joins TRBV7-9 and TRBJ1-2; D unresolved. The germline CDR1 and CDR2 sequences are SEHNR and FQNEAQ (reference sequence). The CDR3 loop spans 14 amino acids. Trimming pared 1 base from V and 4 bases from J, leaving 10 bases between. The CDR3 region is CASSLVDESYGYTF. In nucleotides, the CDR3 is TGTGCCAGCAGCTTAGTGGACGAAAGCTATGGCTACACCTTC.

As DNA, the CDR3 is TGTGCCAGCAGCTTTGGGGAGACAGGGGGCAACTACGAGCAGTACTTC. It translates to CASSFGETGGNYEQYF. The gene calls are TRBV12-1 and TRBJ2-7; the table's D call TRBD1 went unverified against the DNA. TRBV12-1 is deemed a pseudogene. CDR3 length equals 16 residues.

This clone appeared once. The genes are TRBV9 and TRBJ1-4; 8 bases align to TRBD1. With 1 base clipped from V and 6 bases from J, the junction kept 2 bases outside the gene matches. The germline CDR1 and CDR2 sequences are SGDLS and YYNGEE. This CDR3 is 14 amino acids long. The CDR3 coding sequence is TGTGCCAGCAGCGTACAGGGGGCGGATGAAAAACTGTTTTTT. Amino acid sequence: CASSVQGADEKLFF.

The V call is TRBV29-1, the J call TRBJ1-3; TRBD1 agrees at 7 bases. Unmatched junction bases numbered 5, after V lost 6 bases and J lost 3 bases. The germline V gene has CDR1 SQVTM and CDR2 ANQGSEA. The CDR3 sequence is 13 residues long. DNA for the CDR3: TGCAGCGTGGCCTACAGGGGTGGAAACACCATATATTTT. This translates into CSVAYRGGNTIYF.

The CDR3 spells CAIMGQVSPRGNTIYF. Written as DNA, the CDR3 is TGTGCCATCATGGGACAGGTAAGTCCGCGGGGAAACACCATATATTTT. The chain carries TRBV10-3 and TRBJ1-3; 8 bases are a match to TRBD1. This CDR3 spans 16 amino acids. CDR1 and CDR2 (germline): ENHRY, SYGVKD. The junction had 12 bases not matched to a gene; V was cut back by 7 bases and J by 4 bases.

The genes are TRBV19 and TRBJ2-7, with TRBD1 matching 7 bases. Trimming took 7 bases from V and 0 from J; bases not matched to a gene: 6. The CDR3 contains 14 residues. CDR1 is LNHDA and CDR2 is SQIVND in the germline V gene (reference sequence). DNA of the CDR3: TGTGCCAGTAAGGACAGGTCCGGCTCCTACGAGCAGTACTTC. Its translation: CASKDRSGSYEQYF.

The chain employs TRBV19 and TRBJ2-1; D gene uncertain. Germline assignment: CDR1 LNHDA and CDR2 SQIVND (reference sequence). The CDR3 has 16 amino acids. The germline V and J ends were trimmed by 6 bases and 6 bases, with 21 bases remaining between them. CDR3 in DNA: TGTGCCAGTAGCGTAGTAGGACGGTCTTCTACCAATGAGCAGTTCTTC. Protein: CASSVVGRSSTNEQFF.

The J gene is TRBJ2-3, the V gene TRBV3-1 (or the pseudogene TRBV3-2); 10 bases agree with TRBD2. Germline lookup yields CDR1 LGHDT and CDR2 YNNKEL (reference sequence). The CDR3 loop spans 15 amino acids. The trim removed 4 bases at V and 4 bases at J, leaving 5 bases unmatched. The CDR3 is CASSPLAGVPDTQYF. The CDR3 nucleotides are TGTGCCAGCAGCCCCCTAGCGGGAGTCCCAGATACGCAGTATTTT.